The rows below give T cell receptor beta chains drawn from one sample of a study of T cells in Graves' hyperthyroidism and ophthalmopathy. In TCRdb, the multiplex PCR reads were re-called with MiXCR into one record per CDR3 protein. The profile shows a few hundred thousand distinct CDR3 sequences, about a sixth of them singletons. Source material: blood. The receptors come from a woman aged 18-35 years with Graves' hyperthyroidism that later progressed to Graves' ophthalmopathy. Each CDR3 is given with its conserved first and last residue. Fields, in order: D gene, V gene, J gene, clone size, CDR3 protein, CDR3 DNA. A D gene is named only where the DNA matches it firmly. The size entry is marked missing in some rows and otherwise reads once, few, many or a size class.

-	TRBV6-1	TRBJ1-2	many	CASSSSGAYGYTF	TGTGCCAGCAGTTCGTCGGGAGCCTATGGCTACACCTTC
-	TRBV5-5	TRBJ2-7	many	CASSWGGGNPYEQYF	TGTGCCAGCAGCTGGGGTGGGGGAAACCCCTACGAGCAGTACTTC
-	TRBV28	TRBJ2-7	-	CASYENRGGYEQYF	TGTGCCAGCTACGAGAACCGGGGCGGTTACGAGCAGTACTTC
TRBD1	TRBV27	TRBJ1-2	few	CASSPPGTGLGYTF	TGTGCCAGCAGTCCTCCGGGGACAGGACTTGGCTACACCTTC
-	TRBV25-1	TRBJ2-7	-	CASSEGDFQGEQYF	TGTGCCAGCAGTGAAGGGGACTTCCAGGGTGAGCAGTACTTC
-	TRBV6-1	TRBJ1-6	-	CASSASTGDNSPLHF	TGTGCCAGCAGCGCCTCGACAGGTGATAATTCACCCCTCCACTTT
-	TRBV27	TRBJ2-1	-	CASSLSTPGAIYNEQFF	TGTGCCAGCAGTTTATCGACCCCAGGGGCGATCTACAATGAGCAGTTCTTC
-	TRBV6-1	TRBJ2-3	few	CASSVAPGAGSTDTQYF	TGTGCCAGCAGTGTAGCCCCAGGGGCCGGTAGCACAGATACGCAGTATTTT
-	TRBV6-5	TRBJ2-7	few	CASSYGGELYEQYF	TGTGCCAGCAGTTACGGGGGAGAATTGTACGAGCAGTACTTC
TRBD1	TRBV19	TRBJ2-7	-	CASSTRTGPHEQYF	TGTGCCAGTAGTACCCGGACAGGGCCGCACGAGCAGTACTTC
TRBD1	TRBV7-2	TRBJ2-3	many	CASSLGTGFPLALGQSDTQYF	TGTGCCAGCAGCTTAGGGACAGGGTTCCCTTTAGCGCTGGGGCAGTCAGATACGCAGTATTTT
-	TRBV27	TRBJ1-5	-	CASSLSIRSNQPQHF	TGTGCCAGCAGTTTATCGATCAGGTCAAATCAGCCCCAGCATTTT
-	TRBV7-2	TRBJ2-1	few	CASSFGAMGNEQFF	TGTGCCAGCAGCTTCGGTGCGATGGGTAATGAGCAGTTCTTC
TRBD2	TRBV4-2	TRBJ2-1	many	CASSQVGGRAKDEQFF	TGTGCCAGCAGCCAAGTCGGTGGGAGGGCCAAGGATGAGCAGTTCTTC
TRBD2	TRBV28	TRBJ2-1	many	CASSFGAGGPINEQFF	TGTGCCAGCAGTTTCGGGGCGGGAGGGCCCATCAATGAGCAGTTCTTC
TRBD1	TRBV28	TRBJ1-1	-	CASRTTGRWTEAFF	TGTGCCAGCAGGACGACAGGGAGGTGGACTGAAGCTTTCTTT
TRBD2	TRBV19	TRBJ2-3	few	CASSMGLAGDTQYF	TGTGCCAGTAGTATGGGACTAGCGGGAGATACGCAGTATTTT
-	TRBV27	TRBJ2-1	many	CASSLPGGYNEQFF	TGTGCCAGCAGTTTACCCGGCGGGTACAATGAGCAGTTCTTC
-	TRBV3-1	TRBJ1-5	many	CASSQVISNQPQHF	TGTGCCAGCAGCCAAGTTATATCCAATCAGCCCCAGCATTTT
-	TRBV20-1	TRBJ2-1	-	CSAPVLVGTTAYNEQFF	TGCAGTGCTCCCGTTCTTGTGGGGACCACGGCATACAATGAGCAGTTCTTC
TRBD1	TRBV4-1	TRBJ2-3	many	CASSLIRQGDGTDTQYF	TGCGCCAGCAGCCTCATCCGACAGGGAGATGGCACAGATACGCAGTATTTT
-	TRBV11-2	TRBJ2-1	many	CASSPPRETENEQFF	TGTGCCAGCAGCCCCCCCCGGGAGACGGAAAATGAGCAGTTCTTC
TRBD1	TRBV28	TRBJ1-2	many	CASSLGAGRGPDGYTF	TGTGCCAGCAGTTTGGGGGCCGGCAGGGGGCCAGACGGCTACACCTTC
-	TRBV14	TRBJ2-1	many	CASSQEVSQFDEQFF	TGTGCCAGCAGCCAAGAGGTGTCGCAGTTCGATGAGCAGTTCTTC
TRBD1	TRBV10-3	TRBJ2-5	many	CAIRPGQGAQETQYF	TGTGCCATCAGACCGGGACAGGGGGCTCAAGAGACCCAGTACTTC
-	TRBV27	TRBJ2-5	many	CASRQGGETQYF	TGTGCCAGCCGGCAGGGTGGGGAGACCCAGTACTTC
TRBD2	TRBV12-3/TRBV12-4	TRBJ2-4	many	CASSRSGSAKNIQYF	TGTGCCAGCAGCCGGAGCGGGAGTGCCAAAAACATTCAGTACTTC
-	TRBV9	TRBJ2-7	-	CASSRGPDKFYEQYF	TGTGCCAGCAGCCGAGGGCCGGACAAGTTCTACGAGCAGTACTTC
-	TRBV6-5	TRBJ2-7	many	CASSFYEQYF	TGTGCCAGCAGTTTCTACGAGCAGTACTTC
-	TRBV28	TRBJ1-1	many	CASAMIDRLTEAFF	TGTGCCAGCGCGATGATAGACCGGCTTACTGAAGCTTTCTTT
TRBD2	TRBV11-2	TRBJ2-3	many	CASSMGLAGSTDTQYF	TGTGCCAGCAGCATGGGACTAGCGGGAAGCACAGATACGCAGTATTTT
-	TRBV27	TRBJ1-5	-	CASSDTGTQPQHF	TGTGCCAGCAGCGATACAGGGACTCAGCCCCAGCATTTT
TRBD1	TRBV20-1	TRBJ2-1	many	CSAFLLDRGSSYNEQFF	TGCAGTGCATTCCTGCTGGACAGGGGAAGCTCCTACAATGAGCAGTTCTTC
TRBD2	TRBV20-1	TRBJ2-5	-	CSARIQQGAGLAGGWIQETQYF	TGCAGTGCTAGAATCCAACAGGGGGCCGGACTAGCGGGAGGCTGGATCCAAGAGACCCAGTACTTC
-	TRBV24-1	TRBJ2-1	-	CATSGFSGRQYEQFF	TGTGCCACCAGTGGTTTTTCAGGGCGACAGTATGAGCAGTTCTTC
-	TRBV6-6	TRBJ2-3	few	CASSYSWEASDTQYF	TGTGCCAGCAGTTACTCCTGGGAAGCATCAGATACGCAGTATTTT
-	TRBV12-3/TRBV12-4	TRBJ2-7	many	CASSLGERQDSSYEQYF	TGTGCCAGCAGTTTAGGGGAAAGACAGGACAGCTCCTACGAGCAGTACTTC
-	TRBV10-3	TRBJ2-5	few	CAISGINQETQYF	TGTGCCATCAGCGGGATAAATCAAGAGACCCAGTACTTC
-	TRBV7-8	TRBJ2-7	many	CASSLVPGLPARGEQYF	TGTGCCAGCAGCTTGGTACCGGGACTCCCAGCCCGAGGCGAGCAGTACTTC
-	TRBV7-9	TRBJ2-3	many	CASSFGVRKGTDTQYF	TGTGCCAGCAGCTTCGGGGTCCGTAAGGGCACAGATACGCAGTATTTT
TRBD2	TRBV28	TRBJ2-3	many	CASSLWGGRVTDTQYF	TGTGCCAGCAGTTTATGGGGCGGGAGGGTGACAGATACGCAGTATTTT
-	TRBV7-9	TRBJ2-1	many	CASSLGVLGYNEQFF	TGTGCCAGCAGCCTCGGGGTTTTGGGGTACAATGAGCAGTTCTTC
-	TRBV7-9	TRBJ2-1	many	CASSLEAGSSYNEQFF	TGTGCCAGCAGCTTAGAGGCGGGGAGCTCCTACAATGAGCAGTTCTTC
-	TRBV19	TRBJ1-4	-	CASTVGLANEKLFF	TGTGCCAGTACGGTGGGTTTAGCTAATGAAAAACTGTTTTTT
-	TRBV27	TRBJ2-7	many	CASSQGRTGSYEQYF	TGTGCCAGCAGCCAAGGACGGACCGGGAGCTACGAGCAGTACTTC
-	TRBV6-1	TRBJ1-1	many	CASRSRRMNTEAFF	TGTGCCAGCAGAAGCCGGCGGATGAACACTGAAGCTTTCTTT
-	TRBV4-3	TRBJ1-4	-	CASSQETAAAAGEKLFF	TGCGCCAGCAGCCAAGAAACAGCAGCAGCGGCAGGTGAAAAACTGTTTTTT
-	TRBV6-1	TRBJ1-5	-	CASSENDSNQPQHF	TGTGCCAGCAGTGAAAACGACAGCAATCAGCCCCAGCATTTT
TRBD1	TRBV7-2	TRBJ1-5	many	CASSLSDRAGDNQPQHF	TGTGCCAGCAGCTTAAGTGACAGGGCCGGGGACAATCAGCCCCAGCATTTT
TRBD2	TRBV28	TRBJ2-1	many	CASSHLGRAKDEQFF	TGTGCCAGCAGTCACCTCGGGAGGGCCAAAGATGAGCAGTTCTTC